This record looks at one T cell receptor (beta chain) sequence and its context. Produced via immunoSEQ multiplex PCR; TCRdb's table is partial and in-frame only. The sample records fewer than 250,000 clones, around 84% being singletons. The study drew participants aged about 18 to 89 years from some 24 US areas. In Cohort 3, a recovered donor had either two negative PCRs, clearance, or symptom resolution. From germline, CDR1 is MNHNS and CDR2 SASEGT. This CDR3 is 17 amino acids long. V dropped 4 bases and J dropped 6; count of bases not matched to a gene: 9. This entry is derived from a study of blood T cell repertoires in COVID-19.

Sequencing was performed on PBMCs or T cells enriched from blood (not recorded which). This receptor was obtained from a woman aged 40 to 55 who had recovered from COVID-19. The rearrangement links TRBV6-1 to TRBJ2-2, with 12 bases matching TRBD1. The chain's CDR3 is CASSALPGQGAPGELFF. The CDR3 region has the DNA TGTGCCAGCAGTGCCCTACCGGGACAGGGGGCTCCCGGGGAGCTGTTTTTT.